Reported below is one T cell receptor (beta chain). Per germline, CDR1 SGHRS and CDR2 YFSETQ. Losses at the gene ends were 3 bases for V and 3 bases for J; bases not matched to a gene: 6. The CDR3 covers 15 residues. This entry comes from a study of control samples from healthy donors and cancer patients. TCRdb's copy holds only in-frame clones and misses some; the assay was immunoSEQ multiplex PCR. The sample has 200,000 to 250,000 clones, about 93% seen once. The sequenced material came from blood. This clonotype originated in a man between 50 and 59 years old in good health. This chain joins TRBV5-1 and TRBJ2-3; the match to TRBD1 covers 8 bases. The CDR3 region is CASSSTGGGTDTQYF. CDR3 DNA sequence: TGCGCCAGCAGCTCCACAGGGGGAGGTACAGATACGCAGTATTTT.